Shown below are 25 T cell receptor beta chains from a single sample sequenced in a study of T cells in women clearing cervical HPV infection. Generated by immunoSEQ multiplex PCR, the TCRdb table keeps only in-frame clones and is missing some. The sample features 35,000 to 45,000 clones, with 0.95% to 1.5% in its top ten. The sequenced sample consisted of blood buffy coat. Every receptor here comes from a woman aged 18-70 years with a cervical HPV16 infection that either progressed to CIN3+ or cleared (not recorded which).

In the case of this clone: The missing CDR3 end, 3 residues past where the read stops, is filled in from the germline J gene. The V gene is TRBV5-1, the J gene TRBJ1-1; maybe TRBD1 (5 bases). Trimming took off 3 bases at V and 0 bases at J, with 12 bases between the two ends. The CDR3 totals 15 residues. Looked up from germline, CDR1 is SGHRS and CDR2 is YFSETQ. The CDR3 is CASSSAGSMNTEAFF. The DNA read from the CDR3 is TGCGCCAGCAGCTCCGCAGGGAGCATGAACACTGAA.

In the case of this clone: With the read ending 3 residues before the CDR3 end, the germline J gene is used to fill in that end. The chain employs TRBV2 and TRBJ2-1, with D maybe TRBD1 (6 bases). The CDR3 is made up of 13 amino acids. V gave up 6 bases and J gave up 7 bases, with 13 bases separating them. Germline V lookup: CDR1 SNHLY, CDR2 FYNNEI. The CDR3 DNA, read in part, is TGTGCCAGCAGCGAACAGGGAATGAATGAG. Amino acid sequence: CASSEQGMNE. The full CDR3 sequence reads CASSEQGMNEQFF.

On this clone itself: Coverage ceases 3 residues before the CDR3 finishes, and the germline J gene fills in the end. The chain links TRBV14 to TRBJ2-3, with D perhaps matching TRBD2 (6 bases). The CDR3 covers 13 residues. CDR1 is SGHDN and CDR2 is FVKESK in the germline V gene. The V and J ends lost 1 base and 4 bases respectively, with 6 bases between them. The sequenced CDR3 bases are TGTGCCAGCAGCCAAGGACTAGCAGATACG. Protein sequence: CASSQGLADT. In full, the CDR3 reads CASSQGLADTQYF. The whole variable domain, remainder taken from reference TRBV14 and TRBJ2-3, is EAGVTQFPSHSVIEKGQTVTLRCDPISGHDNLYWYRRVMGKEIKFLLHFVKESKQDESGMPNNRFLAERTGGTYSTLKVQPAELEDSGVYFCASSQGLADTQYFGPGTRLTVL.

With regard to this clone: The read terminates 3 residues ahead of where the CDR3 ends, so the germline J gene completes it. The chain links TRBV19 to TRBJ2-3, with TRBD1 as a possible D gene (5 bases). The CDR3 consists of 15 residues. Per the germline V gene, CDR1 is LNHDA and CDR2 is SQIVND (reference sequence). The sequenced CDR3 bases are TGTGCCAGTAGACCCGGTGCGGCAGGGAATCAGCCG. This codes for CASRPGAAGNQP. The entire CDR3 sequence reads CASRPGAAGNQPQYF.

Comment on this clone: The CDR3 end is not reached by the read, which stops 3 residues before it; the germline J gene fills it in. The rearrangement joins TRBV6-2 or TRBV6-3 to TRBJ2-1; TRBD2 agrees at 9 bases. Trimming removed 2 bases from V and 3 bases from J; junction bases left unmatched: 2. CDR1 is MNHEY, CDR2 SVGEGT, per germline. There are 15 residues in the CDR3. The sequenced part of the CDR3 DNA is TGTGCCAGCAGTTACCTTAGCGGGAGCTACAATGAG. It translates to CASSYLSGSYNE. The CDR3 as a whole reads CASSYLSGSYNEQFF.

For this clone: The read ends 3 residues shy of where the CDR3 ends; the end is completed using the germline J gene. The rearrangement links TRBV20-1 to TRBJ2-7; D is possibly TRBD2 (6 bases). The CDR3 extends over 14 amino acids. With 5 bases removed from V and 3 bases from J, the gap between germline ends came to 17 bases. The germline V gene has CDR1 DFQATT and CDR2 SNEGSKA (reference sequence). The chain's CDR3 is CSAPNRDSNYEQYF. The sequenced CDR3 bases are TGCAGTGCTCCAAACCGGGACTCAAACTACGAG.

With regard to this clone: The read finishes 3 residues shy of the CDR3 end, and the germline J gene is used to complete it. The chain uses TRBV29-1 and TRBJ2-1; D is undetermined. CDR3 length: 10 residues. Trimming pared 7 bases from V and 4 bases from J, leaving 5 bases between. The germline CDR1 and CDR2 sequences are SQVTM and ANQGSEA. The CDR3: CSARYNEQFF. The part of the CDR3 DNA that was read is TGCAGCGCCCGTTACAATGAG.

Concerning this clone itself: The missing CDR3 end, 3 residues past where the read stops, is filled in from the germline J gene. The gene calls are TRBV7-9 and TRBJ1-2; 10 bases are shared with TRBD1. The CDR3 sequence is 14 residues long. The germline gives CDR1 SEHNR, CDR2 FQNEAQ (reference sequence). The DNA read from the CDR3 is TGTGCCAGCAGCATTAGTGACAGGGGGCCCGGC. It translates to CASSISDRGPG. The entire CDR3 sequence reads CASSISDRGPGYTF.

A word on this clone: The read is 3 residues too short to cover the CDR3 end, so that end is filled in from the germline J gene. This rearrangement joins TRBV5-6 to TRBJ1-1; a weak D match, TRBD1 (6 bases). CDR3 length: 15 amino acids. Germline V gene lookup returns CDR1 SGHDT and CDR2 YYEEEE. The V gene lost 0 bases and the J gene lost 5 bases, with 14 bases spanning the gap. The CDR3 DNA, read in part, is TGTGCCAGCAGCTTGGCGGGCAGGGGTCGGACTGAA. This gives the protein CASSLAGRGRTE. The entire CDR3 reads CASSLAGRGRTEAFF.

The CDR3 is CASVAFVGGGANVLFF. The CDR3 bases that were read are TGTGCCAGTGTAGCGTTCGTTGGTGGCGGGGCCAACGTA. The V call is TRBV7-8, the J call TRBJ1-4; tentative D call: TRBD1 (5 bases). The CDR3 extends 3 residues past the end of the read, so its final part is completed from the germline J gene. Germline V gene lookup returns CDR1 SGHVS and CDR2 FQNEAQ. This CDR3 is 16 amino acids long.

As concerns this clone: The CDR3 end is not reached by the read, which stops 3 residues before it; the germline J gene fills it in. This sequence joins TRBV6-1 and TRBJ2-1, with TRBD2 identical over 8 bases. V was pared by 4 bases and J by 0 bases, with 2 bases of the junction left unmatched. Germline values: CDR1 MNHNS, CDR2 SASEGT. This CDR3 is 15 amino acids long. Here the CDR3 reads CASSVSGTSYNEQFF. The DNA read from the CDR3 is TGTGCCAGCAGTGTTAGCGGGACCTCCTACAATGAG.

A note on this clone: The CDR3 extends 3 residues past the end of the read, so its final part is completed from the germline J gene. V is TRBV7-6 and J is TRBJ1-4; weak D call: TRBD1 (6 bases). Germline CDR1 is SGHVS and CDR2 is FNYEAQ. The CDR3 loop spans 14 amino acids. The sequenced CDR3 bases are TGTGCCACGGGCGACAGGACGAGTAATTCACCA. Protein: CATGDRTSNSP. The full CDR3 sequence reads CATGDRTSNSPLFF.

To note about this clone: The CDR3 end is not reached by the read, which stops 3 residues before it; the germline J gene fills it in. The rearrangement links TRBV19 to TRBJ2-2, with D unclear. Germline CDR1 reads LNHDA; CDR2 reads SQIVND (reference sequence). The CDR3 is 14 residues long. The CDR3: CASSSSSTNEKLFF. CDR3 DNA (partial): TGTGCCAGTAGTTCGAGCTCAACTAATGAAAAG. The entire variable domain, with the rest obtained from reference TRBV19 and TRBJ2-2, is as follows: DGGITQSPKYLFRKEGQNVTLSCEQNLNHDAMYWYRQDPGQGLRLIYYSQIVNDFQKGDIAEGYSVSREKKESFPLTVTSAQKNPTAFYLCASSSSSTNEKLFFGEGSRLTVL.

In the case of this clone: The read terminates 3 residues ahead of where the CDR3 ends, so the germline J gene completes it. The chain recombines TRBV5-1 with TRBJ1-2; D is unclear. The CDR3 runs 13 residues. The V end lost 7 bases, the J end lost 0 bases, and 10 bases lay between the germline ends. CDR1 and CDR2 from the germline V gene are SGHRS and YFSETQ. The part of the CDR3 DNA that was read is TGCGCCAGCGCGGCTCGGGCTAACTATGGC. Translating it yields CASAARANYG. The entire CDR3 is CASAARANYGYTF.

Comment on this clone: The read stops 3 residues short of the end of the CDR3; the missing end is completed from the germline J gene. This rearrangement joins TRBV2 to TRBJ2-7; a weak D match, TRBD2 (5 bases). Per the germline V gene, CDR1 is SNHLY and CDR2 is FYNNEI. Trimming removed 6 bases from V and 1 base from J, with 13 bases in between. The CDR3 runs 14 residues. The part of the CDR3 DNA that was read is TGTGCCAGCAGAGTCTTGCCGGGGTCCTACGAG. This encodes CASRVLPGSYE. The entire CDR3 reads CASRVLPGSYEQYF.

Notes on this clone: The read halts 3 residues ahead of the CDR3 end, with the missing end drawn from the germline J gene. Other DNA sequences in this specimen translate into the identical CDR3. This chain uses TRBV2 with TRBJ1-1; maybe TRBD1 (5 bases). Germline CDR1 and CDR2: SNHLY and FYNNEI. The CDR3 extends over 14 amino acids. The part of the CDR3 DNA that was read is TGTGCCAGCAGTGAATCGAGGGGAGGGCTCGGA. Protein product: CASSESRGGLG. The complete CDR3 sequence is CASSESRGGLGAFF. The complete variable domain, with remaining parts taken from reference TRBV2 and TRBJ1-1, reads EPEVTQTPSHQVTQMGQEVILRCVPISNHLYFYWYRQILGQKVEFLVSFYNNEISEKSEIFDDQFSVERPDGSNFTLKIRSTKLEDSAMYFCASSESRGGLGAFFGQGTRLTVV.

A note on this clone: The read ends 3 residues before the CDR3 terminus; that terminus is restored from the germline J gene. Other DNA sequences of this sample code for an identical CDR3. V is TRBV6-2 or TRBV6-3 and J is TRBJ1-3; 7 positions agree with TRBD1. The CDR3 consists of 17 residues. CDR1 and CDR2 from the germline V gene are MNHEY and SVGEGT. J lost 8 bases, V lost 5 bases, and 18 bases had no gene match. This chain's CDR3 is CASSHPGTVRNLDTIYF. CDR3 DNA, as far as it was read: TGTGCCAGCAGTCACCCCGGGACAGTAAGAAACCTCGACACC.

To note about this clone: The read terminates 3 residues ahead of where the CDR3 ends, so the germline J gene completes it. J is TRBJ2-5 and V is TRBV2; TRBD2 might be the D (5 bases). Between the trimmed V and J ends, which lost 8 bases and 5 bases, there was a span of 12 bases. The germline V gene has CDR1 SNHLY and CDR2 FYNNEI. The length of the CDR3 is 12 residues. The CDR3 spells CASFQDWETQYF. The covered CDR3 bases are TGTGCCAGCTTCCAGGACTGGGAGACC. The full variable domain, with the rest looked up from reference TRBV2 and TRBJ2-5, is EPEVTQTPSHQVTQMGQEVILRCVPISNHLYFYWYRQILGQKVEFLVSFYNNEISEKSEIFDDQFSVERPDGSNFTLKIRSTKLEDSAMYFCASFQDWETQYFGPGTRLLVL.

Concerning this clone itself: The CDR3 end is not reached by the read, which stops 3 residues before it; the germline J gene fills it in. The rearrangement uses TRBV20-1 and TRBJ2-5; D remains ambiguous. Per germline, CDR1 DFQATT and CDR2 SNEGSKA (reference sequence). This CDR3 is 10 amino acids long. V was cut by 4 bases and J by 2 bases, with 2 bases left in between. The covered CDR3 bases are TGCAGTGCTACACAAGAGACC. Protein sequence: CSATQET. The complete CDR3 reads CSATQETQYF.

Concerning this clone itself: The read falls 3 residues short of the CDR3 end, and the missing part is taken from the germline J gene. V usage is TRBV6-2 or TRBV6-3 and J usage is TRBJ2-7; possibly TRBD1 or TRBD2 for D (6 bases each). The CDR3 contains 13 residues. CDR1 is MNHEY and CDR2 is SVGEGT in the germline V gene. The ends were cut back, 6 bases at V and 3 bases at J, with 12 bases in the middle. The CDR3 reads CASSRAGHYEQYF. The sequenced CDR3 bases are TGTGCCAGCAGCAGGGCGGGACACTACGAG.

For this clone: The CDR3 end lies 3 residues beyond the end of the read and is filled in from the germline J gene. The chain carries TRBV19 and TRBJ1-5; maybe TRBD1 (6 bases). Trimming pared 10 bases from V and 6 bases from J, leaving 22 bases between. Germline loops: CDR1 LNHDA, CDR2 SQIVND (reference sequence). This CDR3 contains 15 residues. The CDR3 region is CATVPATGIGQPQHF. The DNA read from the CDR3 is TGTGCCACCGTCCCCGCCACAGGGATAGGTCAGCCC.

A word on this clone: The CDR3 extends 3 residues past the end of the read, so its final part is completed from the germline J gene. V is TRBV7-9 and J is TRBJ2-7; 7 nucleotides match TRBD1. CDR1 is SEHNR, CDR2 FQNEAQ, per germline (reference sequence). The junction had 2 bases not matched to a gene; V was cut back by 5 bases and J by 4 bases. The CDR3 length is 12 residues. The covered CDR3 bases are TGTGCCAGCAGCCCGACAGGGTACGAG. It codes for CASSPTGYE. Given in full, the CDR3 is CASSPTGYEQYF.

For this clone: The read ends 3 residues shy of where the CDR3 ends; the end is completed using the germline J gene. The chain links TRBV7-6 to TRBJ2-1; D remains ambiguous. This CDR3 region has 12 residues. The V gene's germline CDR1 is SGHVS and CDR2 FNYEAQ. V lost 4 bases and J 7 bases, leaving 8 bases between the germline ends. The sequenced CDR3 bases are TGTGCCAGCAGCTCCGGTTGGAATGAG. This codes for CASSSGWNE. The full CDR3 protein is CASSSGWNEQFF.

On this clone itself: The read ends 3 residues shy of where the CDR3 ends; the end is completed using the germline J gene. V usage is TRBV29-1 and J usage is TRBJ1-6; TRBD1 matches at 9 bases. There are 12 residues in the CDR3. Germline values: CDR1 SQVTM, CDR2 ANQGSEA. Trimming at V came to 5 bases and at J to 10 bases, leaving 3 bases not matched to a gene. CDR3 region: CSVRTGDSPLHF. The DNA read from the CDR3 is TGCAGCGTTCGGACAGGGGACTCACCC.

Remarks on this clone: The missing CDR3 end, 3 residues past where the read stops, is filled in from the germline J gene. The chain is built from TRBV20-1 and TRBJ2-4; the match to TRBD1 covers 11 bases. Trimming took 6 bases from V and 5 from J; bases not matched to a gene: 9. Germline lookup yields CDR1 DFQATT and CDR2 SNEGSKA (reference sequence). The length of the CDR3 is 15 residues. The part of the CDR3 DNA that was read is TGCAGTGCGGGGGGACAGGGGGATTGGGAAAACATT. Protein product: CSAGGQGDWENI. The whole CDR3 sequence is CSAGGQGDWENIQYF.